These T cell receptor beta chains were read from a single sample in a study of OX40 agonist ivuxolimab in advanced cancers. Libraries were prepared by immunoSEQ multiplex PCR; TCRdb keeps only in-frame clonotypes and omits some of them. The sample includes roughly 40,000 clones, about 88% of them seen just once. This material consisted of CD4+ or CD8+ T cells sorted from blood, taken in a trial of the OX40 agonist ivuxolimab. Every receptor here comes from an adult with an advanced solid tumor such as melanoma, head and neck, liver or kidney cancer. Each CDR3 is given with its conserved first and last residue. The D gene is left open where the match is weak. Some rows mark clone size as missing; the rest say once, few, many or name a class of expanded clone.

size | J | D | V | DNA | CDR3
- | TRBJ1-2 | - | TRBV19 | TGTGCCAGTACGCCCCGGGACACCACTAACTATGGCTACACCTTC | CASTPRDTTNYGYTF
- | TRBJ1-1 | TRBD1 | TRBV5-4 | TGTGCCAGCAGCAGAACAGGGGAATTCGCTGAAGCTTTCTTT | CASSRTGEFAEAFF
- | TRBJ1-1 | - | TRBV9 | TGTGCCAGCAGCGTAGTGGGGGGGAGCACTGAAGCTTTCTTT | CASSVVGGSTEAFF
- | TRBJ2-7 | - | TRBV6-5 | TGTGCCAGCAGTCGACTTGGACAGCCATCCTACGAGCAGTACTTC | CASSRLGQPSYEQYF
- | TRBJ2-2 | TRBD2 | TRBV5-4 | TGTGCCAGCAGCTCCATCAGCGGGAGCCCCACCGGGGAGCTGTTTTTT | CASSSISGSPTGELFF
many | TRBJ1-2 | - | TRBV18 | TGTGCCAGCTCACCAGAAAGGGGGAGCAGAAGACACGGGCGCTATGGCTACACCTTC | CASSPERGSRRHGRYGYTF
- | TRBJ2-7 | - | TRBV4-3 | TGCGCCAGCAGCCAAGGACAAACCTACGAGCAGTACTTC | CASSQGQTYEQYF
few | TRBJ2-1 | - | TRBV4-1 | TGCGCCAGCAGCCAAGACTTCCTCGATGAGCAGTTCTTC | CASSQDFLDEQFF
- | TRBJ1-1 | - | TRBV29-1 | TGCAGCGTTGAAGACTCCTTTGAAGCTTTCTTT | CSVEDSFEAFF
- | TRBJ2-3 | TRBD2 | TRBV7-3 | TGTGCCAGCAGCCACAAAGCCGGGACTAGCGGCGGACGCACAGATACGCAGTATTTT | CASSHKAGTSGGRTDTQYF
- | TRBJ2-4 | - | TRBV19 | TGTGCCAGTAGCGGCCCGGGTATTTCTGACATTCAGTACTTC | CASSGPGISDIQYF
- | TRBJ1-4 | - | TRBV27 | TGTGCCAGCAGTCCAATTTCCGGGACAAAAGCAACTAATGAAAAACTGTTTTTT | CASSPISGTKATNEKLFF
- | TRBJ2-1 | TRBD2 | TRBV30 | TGTGCCTGGGGACTAGCGGGAGATGAGCAGTTCTTC | CAWGLAGDEQFF
- | TRBJ1-4 | TRBD1 | TRBV6-1 | TGTGCCAGCAGGCCCCCAGGGGGCGGGTATGAAAAACTGTTTTTT | CASRPPGGGYEKLFF
- | TRBJ2-7 | - | TRBV5-4 | TGTGCCAGCAGCTGGGGTGACGCATACGAGCAGTACTTC | CASSWGDAYEQYF
- | TRBJ2-3 | - | TRBV2 | TGTGCCAGCAGCGACAGCCTCTCCAGCACAGATACGCAGTATTTT | CASSDSLSSTDTQYF
- | TRBJ1-2 | - | TRBV15 | TGTGCCACCAGCACCGGTGGGCAGAGACCTAATAACTATGGCTACACCTTC | CATSTGGQRPNNYGYTF
- | TRBJ2-1 | - | TRBV11-2 | TGTGCCAGCAGCTCCGTCCCTGTTATTATGGGTGAGCAGTTCTTC | CASSSVPVIMGEQFF
- | TRBJ2-1 | - | TRBV11-2 | TGTGCCAGCAGCACAGGGCAGGCTATCTACAATGAGCAGTTCTTC | CASSTGQAIYNEQFF
- | TRBJ2-5 | TRBD1 | TRBV14 | TGTGCCAGCAGCCAAGGGACAGGACAGGAGACCCAGTACTTC | CASSQGTGQETQYF
- | TRBJ2-7 | TRBD1 | TRBV2 | TGTGCCAGCAGGAAGACAGGGACAGGAGAGTACTTC | CASRKTGTGEYF
- | TRBJ1-2 | - | TRBV4-3 | TGCGCCAGCAGCCAAGCCCATGGGGATAGCTATGGCTACACCTTC | CASSQAHGDSYGYTF
- | TRBJ2-7 | TRBD2 | TRBV29-1 | TGCAGCGTTGAAGGTCGGCTAGCGGGAGGGCCCTCCTACGAGCAGTACTTC | CSVEGRLAGGPSYEQYF
- | TRBJ2-4 | TRBD1 | TRBV19 | TGTGCCAGTAGCCGGACAGGGATGGATGGTGGAAACATTCAGTACTTC | CASSRTGMDGGNIQYF
- | TRBJ1-2 | - | TRBV27 | TGTGCCAGCAGTCCCGGACATCCAGCTAACTATGGCTACACCTTC | CASSPGHPANYGYTF
- | TRBJ2-2 | TRBD2 | TRBV2 | TGTGCCAGCAGTGACCCGGGACTAGCGGGAGGGAAAACGAACACCGGGGAGCTGTTTTTT | CASSDPGLAGGKTNTGELFF
- | TRBJ2-2 | TRBD1 | TRBV5-8 | TGTGCCAGCAGGGCCGGGACAGGGCCTACCACCGGGGAGCTGTTTTTT | CASRAGTGPTTGELFF
- | TRBJ2-1 | - | TRBV7-9 | TGTGCCAGCAGCTCGGGGCAGCACAATGAGCAGTTCTTC | CASSSGQHNEQFF
once | TRBJ2-4 | TRBD2 | TRBV27 | TGTGCCAGCACCCCTAGGGCGGGAGGGCCGATAGGTGCAAAAAACATTCAGTACTTC | CASTPRAGGPIGAKNIQYF
- | TRBJ1-1 | TRBD1 | TRBV7-9 | TGTGCCAGCAGCTTAGTAGGGGGCCCTGAAGCTTTCTTT | CASSLVGGPEAFF
- | TRBJ2-1 | - | TRBV9 | TGTGCCAGCAGCTTAGGGGCCAATGAGCAGTTCTTC | CASSLGANEQFF
- | TRBJ2-1 | TRBD1 | TRBV27 | TGTGCCAGCAAACATCACGTGGGGACAGGGGAGGACAATGAGCAGTTCTTC | CASKHHVGTGEDNEQFF
- | TRBJ1-2 | - | TRBV10-3 | TGTGCCATCAGCCTCGGACTGCTTAACTATGGCTACACCTTC | CAISLGLLNYGYTF